The sequence of this T cell receptor beta chain was determined in a study of human T cells and chemical hapten exposure. Background on the study: Alopecia universalis, totalis or areata was present in patients who were mostly female.

This clonotype has ten or more counts. There are 13 residues in the CDR3. Germline CDR1 and CDR2: MNHEY and SVGAGI. Trimming stripped 7 bases from V and 9 bases from J, with 17 bases between. The sample's time point: pre-sensitization, week 0. The treatment here: therapeutic diphenylcyclopropenone sensitization with weekly scalp DPC. TCRdb re-analysed the RACE reads in MiXCR, keeping a single row per CDR3 protein. This sample has roughly 110,000 distinct CDR3 sequences, with roughly an eighth found just once. The sequence was obtained from a woman aged 45-59 years with alopecia areata. Some clones in this sample may be carry-over from other donors' samples. V usage is TRBV6-5 and J usage is TRBJ2-3; D unclear. The material sequenced was whole blood, taken in connection with sensitization to the hapten diphenylcyclopropenone (DPC). For the CDR3, the DNA is TGTGCCAGCACCCAACTCCTTGGAACGACGCAGTATTTT. Its translation is CASTQLLGTTQYF.